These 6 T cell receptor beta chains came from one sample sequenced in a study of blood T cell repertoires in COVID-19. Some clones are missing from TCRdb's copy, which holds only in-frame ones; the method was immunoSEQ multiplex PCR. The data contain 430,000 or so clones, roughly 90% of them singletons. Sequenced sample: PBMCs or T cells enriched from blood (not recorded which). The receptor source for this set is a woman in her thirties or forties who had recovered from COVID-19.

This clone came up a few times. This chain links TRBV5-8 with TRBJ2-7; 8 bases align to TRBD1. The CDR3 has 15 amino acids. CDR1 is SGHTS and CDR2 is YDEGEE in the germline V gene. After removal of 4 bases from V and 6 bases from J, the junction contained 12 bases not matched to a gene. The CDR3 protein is CASSPYRQGKTEQYF. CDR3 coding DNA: TGTGCCAGCAGCCCCTACCGACAGGGGAAAACCGAGCAGTACTTC. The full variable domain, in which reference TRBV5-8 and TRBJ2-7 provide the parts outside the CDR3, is EAGVTQSPTHLIKTRGQQATLRCSPISGHTSVYWYQQALGLGLQFLLWYDEGEERNRGNFPPRFSGRQFPNYSSELNVNALELEDSALYLCASSPYRQGKTEQYFGPGTRLTVT.

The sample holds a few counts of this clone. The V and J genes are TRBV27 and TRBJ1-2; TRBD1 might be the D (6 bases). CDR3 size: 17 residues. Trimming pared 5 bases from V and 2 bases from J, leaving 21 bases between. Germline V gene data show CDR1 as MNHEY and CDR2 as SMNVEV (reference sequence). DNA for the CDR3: TGTGCCAGCAGTCCGAGGGCTGGACAGAAATTAAACTATGGCTACACCTTC. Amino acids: CASSPRAGQKLNYGYTF.

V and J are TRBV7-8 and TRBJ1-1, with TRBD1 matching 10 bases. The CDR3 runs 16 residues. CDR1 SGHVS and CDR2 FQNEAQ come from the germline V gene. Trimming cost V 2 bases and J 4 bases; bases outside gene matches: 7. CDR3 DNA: TGTGCCAGCAGCTTAATGGGACAGGGGATCAGCACTGAAGCTTTCTTT. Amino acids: CASSLMGQGISTEAFF.

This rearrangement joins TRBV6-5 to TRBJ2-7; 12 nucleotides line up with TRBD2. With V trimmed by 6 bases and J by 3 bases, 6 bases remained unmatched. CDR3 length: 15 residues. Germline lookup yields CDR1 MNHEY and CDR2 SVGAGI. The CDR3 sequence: CASRPLAGGYYEQYF. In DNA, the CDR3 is TGTGCCAGCAGGCCACTAGCGGGAGGATACTACGAGCAGTACTTC.

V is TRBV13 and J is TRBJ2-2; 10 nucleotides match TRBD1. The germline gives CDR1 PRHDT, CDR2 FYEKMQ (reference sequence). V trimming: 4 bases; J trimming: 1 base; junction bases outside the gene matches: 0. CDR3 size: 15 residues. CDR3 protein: CASSWDRGNTGELFF. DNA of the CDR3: TGTGCCAGCAGCTGGGACAGGGGGAACACCGGGGAGCTGTTTTTT.

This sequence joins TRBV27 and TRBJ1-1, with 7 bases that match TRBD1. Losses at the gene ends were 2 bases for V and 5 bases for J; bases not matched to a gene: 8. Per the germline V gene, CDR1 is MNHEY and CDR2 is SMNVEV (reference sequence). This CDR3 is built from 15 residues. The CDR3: CASSLIGRGMTEAFF. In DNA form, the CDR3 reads TGTGCCAGCAGTTTAATAGGCAGGGGGATGACTGAAGCTTTCTTT.